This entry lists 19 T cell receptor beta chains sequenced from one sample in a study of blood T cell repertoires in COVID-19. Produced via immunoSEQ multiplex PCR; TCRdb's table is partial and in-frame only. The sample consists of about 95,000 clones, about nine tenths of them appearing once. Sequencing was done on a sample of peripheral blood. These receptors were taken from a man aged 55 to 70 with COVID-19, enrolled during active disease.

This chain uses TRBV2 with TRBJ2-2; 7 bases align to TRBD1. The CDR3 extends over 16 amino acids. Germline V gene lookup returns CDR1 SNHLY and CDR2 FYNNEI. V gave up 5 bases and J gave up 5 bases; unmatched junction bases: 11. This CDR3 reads CASSRQQGSETGELFF. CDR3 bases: TGTGCCAGCAGTCGTCAACAGGGGAGTGAAACCGGGGAGCTGTTTTTT.

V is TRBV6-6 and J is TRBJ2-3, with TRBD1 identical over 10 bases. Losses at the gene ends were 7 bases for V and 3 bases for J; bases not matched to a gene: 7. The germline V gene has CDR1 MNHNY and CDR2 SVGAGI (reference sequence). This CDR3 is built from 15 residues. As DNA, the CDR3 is TGTGCCAGCACCGATCAGGACAGGGGGACAGATACGCAGTATTTT. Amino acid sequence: CASTDQDRGTDTQYF.

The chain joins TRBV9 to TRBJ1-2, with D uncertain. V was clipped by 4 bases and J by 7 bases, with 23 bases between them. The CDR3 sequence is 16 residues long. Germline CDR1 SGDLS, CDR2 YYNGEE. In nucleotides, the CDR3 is TGTGCCAGCAGCACTCCCTACCGGGCAGGACTGCGTGGCTACACCTTC. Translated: CASSTPYRAGLRGYTF.

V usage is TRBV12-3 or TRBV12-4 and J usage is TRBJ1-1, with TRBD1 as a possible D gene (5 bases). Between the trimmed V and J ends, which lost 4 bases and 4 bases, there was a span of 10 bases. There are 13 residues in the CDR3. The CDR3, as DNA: TGTGCCAGCAGTTCCGGACATTCCACTGAAGCTTTCTTT. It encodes CASSSGHSTEAFF.

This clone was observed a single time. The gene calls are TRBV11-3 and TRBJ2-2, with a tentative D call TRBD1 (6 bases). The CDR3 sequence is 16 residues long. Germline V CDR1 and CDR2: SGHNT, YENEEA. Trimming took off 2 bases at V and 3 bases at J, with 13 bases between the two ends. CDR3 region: CASSLNGGWDTGELFF. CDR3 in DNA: TGTGCCAGCAGCTTAAATGGGGGCTGGGACACCGGGGAGCTGTTTTTT.

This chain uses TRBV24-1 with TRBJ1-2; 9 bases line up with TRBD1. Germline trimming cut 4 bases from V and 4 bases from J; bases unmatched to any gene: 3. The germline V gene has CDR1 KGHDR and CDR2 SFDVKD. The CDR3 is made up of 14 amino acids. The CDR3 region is CATSEGQGGYGYTF. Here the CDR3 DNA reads TGTGCCACCAGTGAGGGACAGGGAGGCTATGGCTACACCTTC.

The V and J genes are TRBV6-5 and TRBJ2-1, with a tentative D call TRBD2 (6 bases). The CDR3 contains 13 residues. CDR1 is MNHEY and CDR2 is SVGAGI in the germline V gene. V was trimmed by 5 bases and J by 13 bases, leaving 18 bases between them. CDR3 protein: CASSPRLDGEQFF. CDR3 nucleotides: TGTGCCAGCAGTCCACGACTAGACGGGGAACAGTTCTTC.

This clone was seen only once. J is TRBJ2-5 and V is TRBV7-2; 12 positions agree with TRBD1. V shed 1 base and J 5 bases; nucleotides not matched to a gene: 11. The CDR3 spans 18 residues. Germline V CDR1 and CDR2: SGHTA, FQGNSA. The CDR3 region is CASSLVHGTGGFGETQYF. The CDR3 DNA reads TGTGCCAGCAGCTTAGTGCACGGGACAGGGGGCTTTGGGGAGACCCAGTACTTC.

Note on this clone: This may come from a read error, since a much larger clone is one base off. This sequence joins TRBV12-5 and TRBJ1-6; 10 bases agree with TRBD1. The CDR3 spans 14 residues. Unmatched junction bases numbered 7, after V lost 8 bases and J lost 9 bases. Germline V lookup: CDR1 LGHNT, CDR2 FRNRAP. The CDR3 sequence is CASSAGTGVSPLHF. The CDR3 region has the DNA TGTGCTAGTAGCGCCGGGACAGGGGTTTCACCCCTCCACTTT.

CDR3 nucleotide sequence: TGTGCCAGCAGCTTAGTTTCGGCAGGGATACACGAGCAGTACTTC. Translated, it gives CASSLVSAGIHEQYF. The chain has TRBV7-9 and TRBJ2-7; TRBD1 is a possible D gene (5 bases). Germline lookup yields CDR1 SEHNR and CDR2 FQNEAQ (reference sequence). The CDR3 is made up of 15 amino acids. The V end was cut by 1 base, the J end by 5 bases, with 15 bases between.

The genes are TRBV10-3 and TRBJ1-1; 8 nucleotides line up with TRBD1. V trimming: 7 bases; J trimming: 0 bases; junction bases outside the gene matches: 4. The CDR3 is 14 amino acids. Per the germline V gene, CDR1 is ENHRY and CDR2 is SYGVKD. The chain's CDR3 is CAITRGLMNTEAFF. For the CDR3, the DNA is TGTGCCATCACCAGGGGGCTAATGAACACTGAAGCTTTCTTT.

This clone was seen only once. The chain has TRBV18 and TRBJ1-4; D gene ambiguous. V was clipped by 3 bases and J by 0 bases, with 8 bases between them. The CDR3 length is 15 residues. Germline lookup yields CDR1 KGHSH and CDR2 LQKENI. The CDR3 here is CASSPARATNEKLFF. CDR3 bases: TGTGCCAGCTCACCCGCGAGGGCAACTAATGAAAAACTGTTTTTT.

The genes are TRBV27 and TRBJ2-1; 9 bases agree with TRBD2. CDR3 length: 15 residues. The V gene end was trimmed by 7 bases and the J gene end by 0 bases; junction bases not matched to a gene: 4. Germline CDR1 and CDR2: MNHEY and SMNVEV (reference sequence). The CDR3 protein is CASIDSGSSYNEQFF. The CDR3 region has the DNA TGTGCCAGCATCGATAGCGGGAGCTCCTACAATGAGCAGTTCTTC.

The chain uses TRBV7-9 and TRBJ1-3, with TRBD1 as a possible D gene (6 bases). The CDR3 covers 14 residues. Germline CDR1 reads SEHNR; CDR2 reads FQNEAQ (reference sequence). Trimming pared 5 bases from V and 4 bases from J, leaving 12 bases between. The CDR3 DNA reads TGTGCCAGCAGCCGTCCCGGGACAGGAAACACCATATATTTT. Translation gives CASSRPGTGNTIYF. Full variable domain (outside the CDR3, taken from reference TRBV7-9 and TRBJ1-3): DTGVSQNPRHKITKRGQNVTFRCDPISEHNRLYWYRQTLGQGPEFLTYFQNEAQLEKSRLLSDRFSAERPKGSFSTLEIQRTEQGDSAMYLCASSRPGTGNTIYFGEGSWLTVV.

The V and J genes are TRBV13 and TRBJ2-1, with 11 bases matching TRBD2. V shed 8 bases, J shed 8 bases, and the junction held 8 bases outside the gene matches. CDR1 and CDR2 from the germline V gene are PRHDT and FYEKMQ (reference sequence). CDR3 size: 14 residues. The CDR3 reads CASSGLADMDEQFF. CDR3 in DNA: TGTGCCAGCTCGGGACTAGCGGATATGGATGAGCAGTTCTTC. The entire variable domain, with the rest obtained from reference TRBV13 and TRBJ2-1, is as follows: AAGVIQSPRHLIKEKRETATLKCYPIPRHDTVYWYQQGPGQDPQFLISFYEKMQSDKGSIPDRFSAQQFSDYHSELNMSSLELGDSALYFCASSGLADMDEQFFGPGTRLTVL.

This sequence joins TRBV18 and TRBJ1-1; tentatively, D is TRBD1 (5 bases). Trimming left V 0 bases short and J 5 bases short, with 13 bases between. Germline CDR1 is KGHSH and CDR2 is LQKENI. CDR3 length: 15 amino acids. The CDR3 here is CASSPPIRGGTEAFF. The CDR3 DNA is TGTGCCAGCTCACCACCGATCCGGGGGGGGACTGAAGCTTTCTTT.

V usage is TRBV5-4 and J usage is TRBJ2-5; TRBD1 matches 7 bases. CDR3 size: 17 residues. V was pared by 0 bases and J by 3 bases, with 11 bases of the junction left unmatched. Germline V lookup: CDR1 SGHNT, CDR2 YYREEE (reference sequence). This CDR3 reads CASSLEGGWVLEETQYF. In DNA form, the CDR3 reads TGTGCCAGCAGCTTGGAAGGGGGCTGGGTTTTAGAAGAGACCCAGTACTTC. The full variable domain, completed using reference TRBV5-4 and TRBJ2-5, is ETGVTQSPTHLIKTRGQQVTLRCSSQSGHNTVSWYQQALGQGPQFIFQYYREEENGRGNFPPRFSGLQFPNYSSELNVNALELDDSALYLCASSLEGGWVLEETQYFGPGTRLLVL.

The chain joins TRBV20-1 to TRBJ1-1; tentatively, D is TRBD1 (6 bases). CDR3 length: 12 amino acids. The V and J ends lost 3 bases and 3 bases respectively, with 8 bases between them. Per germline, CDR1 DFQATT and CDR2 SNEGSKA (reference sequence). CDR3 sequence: CSASAGDTEAFF. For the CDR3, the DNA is TGCAGTGCTAGTGCAGGGGACACTGAAGCTTTCTTT.

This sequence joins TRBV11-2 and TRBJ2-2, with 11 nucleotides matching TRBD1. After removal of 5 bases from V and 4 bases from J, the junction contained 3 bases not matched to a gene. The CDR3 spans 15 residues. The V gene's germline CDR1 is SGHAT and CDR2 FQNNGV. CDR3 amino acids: CASSLGQGVTGELFF. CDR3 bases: TGTGCCAGCAGCCTGGGACAGGGGGTCACCGGGGAGCTGTTTTTT.